Listed below are T cell receptor beta chains from one sample, sequenced in a study of blood T cell repertoires in COVID-19. Assay used: immunoSEQ multiplex PCR; TCRdb lists only in-frame clones, some missing. The table lists 250,000 to 350,000 clones, around 89% of them singletons. The source material was PBMCs or T cells enriched from blood (not recorded which). The receptors come from a woman aged 55 to 70 in a cohort exposed to, infected with or recovered from COVID-19 (not recorded which). The CDR3 runs from the conserved cysteine through the conserved F or W. A D gene is named only where the DNA matches it firmly. Size tells how often a clone was seen (once, few, many) or the class of an expanded clone, and some rows leave it out.

size: once; J: TRBJ1-2; V: TRBV6-1; D: TRBD1; CDR3: CASSELSNRGGYTF; DNA: TGTGCCAGCAGTGAGCTATCGAACAGGGGAGGCTACACCTTC
size: -; J: TRBJ2-7; V: TRBV27; D: -; CDR3: CASSLWGDNYEQYF; DNA: TGTGCCAGCAGTTTATGGGGGGATAACTACGAGCAGTACTTC
size: -; J: TRBJ2-3; V: TRBV7-3; D: TRBD1; CDR3: CASSTRTGIADTQYF; DNA: TGTGCCAGCAGCACTCGGACAGGGATTGCGGATACGCAGTATTTT
size: -; J: TRBJ1-1; V: TRBV9; D: -; CDR3: CASSTGDPEAFF; DNA: TGTGCCAGCAGCACGGGGGACCCTGAAGCTTTCTTT
size: -; J: TRBJ1-1; V: TRBV28; D: TRBD1; CDR3: CASSFWTGGGTEAFF; DNA: TGTGCCAGCAGTTTCTGGACAGGGGGCGGAACTGAAGCTTTCTTT
size: few; J: TRBJ2-7; V: TRBV30; D: TRBD1; CDR3: CACQGQGYSYEQYF; DNA: TGTGCCTGCCAAGGACAGGGTTACTCCTACGAGCAGTACTTC
size: -; J: TRBJ2-1; V: TRBV7-9; D: TRBD2; CDR3: CASSFSGGEQFF; DNA: TGTGCCAGCAGCTTTAGCGGGGGTGAGCAGTTCTTC
size: -; J: TRBJ2-6; V: TRBV21-1; D: -; CDR3: CASDLTGPSYSGANVLTF; DNA: TGTGCCAGCGATCTGACAGGGCCTTCCTACTCTGGGGCCAACGTCCTGACTTTC
size: -; J: TRBJ2-7; V: TRBV18; D: TRBD2; CDR3: CASSPGTSGPYEQYF; DNA: TGTGCCAGCTCACCTGGGACTAGCGGTCCCTACGAGCAGTACTTC
size: once; J: TRBJ2-2; V: TRBV28; D: TRBD1; CDR3: CASLPRGRSTGELFF; DNA: TGTGCCAGCCTACCTAGGGGGCGCAGCACCGGGGAGCTGTTTTTT
size: -; J: TRBJ1-6; V: TRBV6-6; D: TRBD1; CDR3: CASTRDSLLNSPLHF; DNA: TGTGCCAGCACAAGGGACAGCCTTTTAAATTCACCCCTCCACTTT
size: -; J: TRBJ2-1; V: TRBV7-2; D: TRBD2; CDR3: CASRLAGLAGSGEQFF; DNA: TGTGCCAGCAGGTTAGCTGGACTAGCGGGATCGGGAGAGCAGTTCTTC
size: once; J: TRBJ2-3; V: TRBV2; D: TRBD2; CDR3: CASSESIKTSVADTQYF; DNA: TGTGCCAGCAGTGAATCGATAAAAACTAGCGTAGCAGATACGCAGTATTTT
size: once; J: TRBJ1-2; V: TRBV2; D: TRBD1; CDR3: CASSEAGQRNYGYTF; DNA: TGTGCCAGCAGTGAAGCGGGACAGCGAAACTATGGCTACACCTTC
size: -; J: TRBJ2-7; V: TRBV27; D: TRBD2; CDR3: CASSLSPRLADSYEQYF; DNA: TGTGCCAGCAGTTTAAGCCCCCGACTAGCGGACTCCTACGAGCAGTACTTC
size: -; J: TRBJ1-2; V: TRBV4-3; D: -; CDR3: CASSQEPGLSFF; DNA: TGCGCCAGCAGCCAAGAACCGGGACTGAGCTTCTTC
size: once; J: TRBJ2-1; V: TRBV7-2; D: -; CDR3: CASSLGGLSNNEQFF; DNA: TGTGCCAGCAGCTTAGGGGGGCTATCTAACAATGAGCAGTTCTTC
size: -; J: TRBJ2-1; V: TRBV7-3; D: TRBD2; CDR3: CASSSRLAGGEQFF; DNA: TGTGCCAGCAGCTCCCGACTAGCAGGTGGTGAGCAGTTCTTC
size: once; J: TRBJ1-3; V: TRBV5-5; D: TRBD1; CDR3: CASSLGTGHSGNTIYF; DNA: TGTGCCAGCAGCTTGGGGACAGGGCACTCTGGAAACACCATATATTTT
size: -; J: TRBJ1-5; V: TRBV2; D: TRBD1; CDR3: CASSPTGLHSNQPQHF; DNA: TGTGCCAGCAGCCCGACAGGGCTCCATAGCAATCAGCCCCAGCATTTT
size: -; J: TRBJ2-1; V: TRBV19; D: TRBD1; CDR3: CASSIGTGLPYNEQFF; DNA: TGTGCCAGTAGTATCGGGACAGGGCTACCCTACAATGAGCAGTTCTTC
size: once; J: TRBJ1-4; V: TRBV28; D: -; CDR3: CASSQDSATNEKLFF; DNA: TGTGCCAGCAGCCAGGACAGTGCAACTAATGAAAAACTGTTTTTT
size: many; J: TRBJ1-1; V: TRBV5-6; D: TRBD1; CDR3: CASSLSGGTTEAFF; DNA: TGTGCCAGCAGCTTGTCAGGGGGCACCACTGAAGCTTTCTTT
size: -; J: TRBJ1-2; V: TRBV7-2; D: TRBD1; CDR3: CASSYPGQGSYGYTF; DNA: TGTGCCAGCAGCTACCCGGGACAGGGTAGCTATGGCTACACCTTC
size: -; J: TRBJ1-2; V: TRBV6-2/TRBV6-3; D: TRBD1; CDR3: CASSYSTGTGARYTF; DNA: TGTGCCAGCAGTTACTCGACCGGGACAGGGGCCCGCTACACCTTC
size: -; J: TRBJ2-3; V: TRBV28; D: -; CDR3: CASSKRGRITDTQYF; DNA: TGTGCCAGCAGCAAACGCGGCAGAATCACAGATACGCAGTATTTT
size: -; J: TRBJ2-5; V: TRBV13; D: TRBD2; CDR3: CASSLELAGKRETQYF; DNA: TGTGCCAGCAGCTTAGAACTAGCGGGAAAAAGGGAGACCCAGTACTTC
size: -; J: TRBJ2-7; V: TRBV14; D: TRBD2; CDR3: CASSQGGGLAGRYEQYF; DNA: TGTGCCAGCAGCCAAGGAGGGGGACTAGCGGGACGCTACGAGCAGTACTTC
size: -; J: TRBJ2-5; V: TRBV19; D: -; CDR3: CASSPTGSDVTQYF; DNA: TGTGCCAGTAGTCCCACAGGATCCGACGTGACCCAGTACTTC
size: -; J: TRBJ2-2; V: TRBV15; D: -; CDR3: CATSRYPSGTTNTGELFF; DNA: TGTGCCACCAGCCGCTATCCCAGCGGCACTACCAACACCGGGGAGCTGTTTTTT
size: once; J: TRBJ2-7; V: TRBV5-1; D: TRBD2; CDR3: CASSFGGSKSYEQYF; DNA: TGCGCCAGCAGCTTCGGCGGGAGTAAATCCTACGAGCAGTACTTC
size: -; J: TRBJ2-2; V: TRBV6-1; D: TRBD1; CDR3: CASSGAGTGGSGELFF; DNA: TGTGCCAGCAGTGGGGCCGGGACAGGGGGATCGGGGGAGCTGTTTTTT
size: -; J: TRBJ1-2; V: TRBV4-1; D: -; CDR3: CASSQTTTGNYGYTF; DNA: TGCGCCAGCAGCCAAACAACTACAGGCAACTATGGCTACACCTTC
size: -; J: TRBJ2-5; V: TRBV28; D: -; CDR3: CASSLNGPQEEGGGAQYF; DNA: TGTGCCAGCAGTTTAAACGGCCCACAAGAAGAGGGAGGGGGGGCCCAGTACTTC
size: -; J: TRBJ1-2; V: TRBV7-9; D: -; CDR3: CASSLGASGYTF; DNA: TGTGCCAGCAGCTTAGGGGCTTCAGGCTACACCTTC
size: -; J: TRBJ2-5; V: TRBV14; D: TRBD1; CDR3: CASSQSGQGTRETQYF; DNA: TGTGCCAGCAGCCAGTCCGGACAGGGGACGCGGGAGACCCAGTACTTC
size: -; J: TRBJ2-5; V: TRBV6-5; D: -; CDR3: CASSLDYQETQYF; DNA: TGTGCCAGCAGTCTGGACTACCAAGAGACCCAGTACTTC
size: -; J: TRBJ1-5; V: TRBV30; D: TRBD1; CDR3: CAWAGGAKGQPQHF; DNA: TGTGCCTGGGCAGGGGGTGCAAAGGGACAGCCCCAGCATTTT
size: -; J: TRBJ1-2; V: TRBV18; D: TRBD1; CDR3: CASSPYTGGEGYTF; DNA: TGTGCCAGCTCACCCTACACAGGGGGAGAAGGCTACACCTTC
size: -; J: TRBJ2-7; V: TRBV9; D: -; CDR3: CASSVGTQWSYEQYF; DNA: TGTGCCAGCAGCGTAGGAACACAATGGTCCTACGAGCAGTACTTC
size: -; J: TRBJ1-3; V: TRBV6-2/TRBV6-3; D: -; CDR3: CASSRTVPGNTIYF; DNA: TGTGCCAGCAGCCGGACAGTTCCTGGAAACACCATATATTTT
size: -; J: TRBJ1-1; V: TRBV4-2; D: -; CDR3: CASSQELQGTEAFF; DNA: TGTGCCAGCAGCCAAGAGTTGCAGGGTACTGAAGCTTTCTTT
size: once; J: TRBJ2-3; V: TRBV4-1; D: -; CDR3: CASSRTSTDTQYF; DNA: TGCGCCAGCAGCCGGACTAGCACAGATACGCAGTATTTT
size: -; J: TRBJ1-3; V: TRBV11-1; D: -; CDR3: CASSPRKGGPGNTIYF; DNA: TGTGCCAGCAGCCCCAGGAAGGGAGGCCCTGGAAACACCATATATTTT
size: -; J: TRBJ2-4; V: TRBV28; D: TRBD1; CDR3: CASSLPTGNIQYF; DNA: TGTGCCAGCAGTTTACCGACAGGGAACATTCAGTACTTC
size: -; J: TRBJ1-3; V: TRBV28; D: -; CDR3: CASSLEQGSPYF; DNA: TGTGCCAGCAGTTTGGAACAGGGCTCTCCTTATTTT
size: many; J: TRBJ1-5; V: TRBV2; D: -; CDR3: CASTKGLTENQPQHF; DNA: TGTGCCAGCACTAAAGGGTTGACAGAAAATCAGCCCCAGCATTTT
size: -; J: TRBJ1-3; V: TRBV6-5; D: TRBD1; CDR3: CASRVDRAGNTIYF; DNA: TGTGCCAGCAGGGTCGACAGGGCTGGAAACACCATATATTTT
size: -; J: TRBJ1-2; V: TRBV6-2/TRBV6-3; D: -; CDR3: CASSYQGFGYTF; DNA: TGTGCCAGCAGTTACCAGGGCTTTGGCTACACCTTC
size: -; J: TRBJ2-2; V: TRBV30; D: -; CDR3: CAWGQGGLTGELFF; DNA: TGTGCCTGGGGGCAGGGGGGATTGACCGGGGAGCTGTTTTTT
size: few; J: TRBJ1-1; V: TRBV9; D: -; CDR3: CASSPGLEAFF; DNA: TGTGCCAGCAGCCCCGGACTTGAAGCTTTCTTT
size: -; J: TRBJ1-1; V: TRBV21-1; D: -; CDR3: CASSKEGLRTGGMNTEAFF; DNA: TGTGCCAGCAGCAAAGAGGGACTACGGACGGGGGGTATGAACACTGAAGCTTTCTTT
size: once; J: TRBJ1-1; V: TRBV15; D: -; CDR3: CATSRGGGITEAFF; DNA: TGTGCCACCAGCAGAGGGGGCGGCATCACTGAAGCTTTCTTT
size: -; J: TRBJ1-5; V: TRBV27; D: -; CDR3: CASRRGGDQPQHF; DNA: TGTGCCAGCAGAAGGGGGGGGGATCAGCCCCAGCATTTT
size: -; J: TRBJ1-6; V: TRBV30; D: -; CDR3: CAWMGAPSAPLHF; DNA: TGTGCCTGGATGGGGGCCCCGTCCGCACCCCTCCACTTT